The entry that follows covers one T cell receptor (beta chain) sequence. What it binds is not known. The sample is drawn from a study of graft-versus-host responses after intestinal transplantation. Background on the study: All recipients were transplanted with multivisceral, liver-intestinal, or isolated intestinal grafts. Recipients across the board were started on anti-thymocyte globulin induction, then kept on tacrolimus and steroids for approximately three years. Study-level results: Allografts of one patient group, those with graft-donor T cell macrochimerism, had high graft-versus-host to host-versus-graft clonal ratios.

V lost 0 bases, J lost 4 bases, and 8 bases stayed unmatched. Germline V lookup: CDR1 SGDLS, CDR2 YYNGEE. This CDR3 region has 17 residues. Only in-frame clones appear in the TCRdb table, and some are missing; sequencing was by immunoSEQ multiplex PCR. The data hold tens of thousands of clones, with about 90% observed a single time. The TCR was taken from a human donor who received an intestinal transplant. This specimen consisted of unstimulated CD4+ T cells sorted from spleen or lymph node cells, obtained before intestinal transplant. The chain couples TRBV9 to TRBJ2-1; the match to TRBD2 covers 9 bases. CDR3 protein: CASSVALAGGPYNEQFF. The CDR3 DNA is TGTGCCAGCAGCGTAGCCCTTGCGGGGGGGCCGTACAATGAGCAGTTCTTC.